This is a list of T cell receptor beta chains from one sample in a study of cytomegalovirus exposure and HLA in healthy donors. The data were produced by immunoSEQ multiplex PCR, yet TCRdb's version contains in-frame clones alone and is incomplete. The sample contains under 150,000 clones, 82% of which appear only once. The material sequenced was PBMCs. The receptor source for this set is a woman aged 18-30 years in good health and CMV-seronegative. The CDR3 runs from the conserved cysteine through the conserved F or W. The D gene is left open where the match is weak. Size tells how often a clone was seen (once, few, many) or the class of an expanded clone, and some rows leave it out.

j_gene: TRBJ1-1
d_gene: .
v_gene: TRBV19
abundance: .
CDR3aa: CASSWSTAMNTEAFF
CDR3nt: TGTGCCAGTAGTTGGTCGACAGCTATGAACACTGAAGCTTTCTTT

j_gene: TRBJ1-1
d_gene: TRBD1
v_gene: TRBV28
abundance: .
CDR3aa: CASSPARQGAGTEAFF
CDR3nt: TGTGCCAGCAGTCCCGCCCGACAGGGGGCGGGCACTGAAGCTTTCTTT

j_gene: TRBJ2-7
d_gene: .
v_gene: TRBV7-2
abundance: .
CDR3aa: CASRSNYEQYF
CDR3nt: TGTGCCAGCAGAAGCAACTACGAGCAGTACTTC

j_gene: TRBJ2-3
d_gene: .
v_gene: TRBV15
abundance: .
CDR3aa: CATSYGLPSSTDTQYF
CDR3nt: TGTGCCACCAGCTACGGACTACCTTCTAGCACAGATACGCAGTATTTT

j_gene: TRBJ2-3
d_gene: .
v_gene: TRBV19
abundance: .
CDR3aa: CASSRGPPDTQYF
CDR3nt: TGTGCCAGTAGTAGAGGCCCCCCCGATACGCAGTATTTT

j_gene: TRBJ2-5
d_gene: .
v_gene: TRBV30
abundance: .
CDR3aa: CAWALQGSMETQYF
CDR3nt: TGTGCCTGGGCCCTCCAGGGGTCGATGGAGACCCAGTACTTC

j_gene: TRBJ2-5
d_gene: TRBD1
v_gene: TRBV7-9
abundance: once
CDR3aa: CASRLLTPGTGVETQYF
CDR3nt: TGTGCCAGCAGACTTCTCACCCCCGGGACAGGGGTCGAGACCCAGTACTTC

j_gene: TRBJ2-7
d_gene: TRBD2
v_gene: TRBV4-1
abundance: .
CDR3aa: CASSPSLSGRPPYEQYF
CDR3nt: TGCGCCAGCAGCCCATCCCTTAGCGGGAGGCCCCCCTACGAGCAGTACTTC

j_gene: TRBJ1-1
d_gene: .
v_gene: TRBV5-1
abundance: few
CDR3aa: CASSSRQAGEAFF
CDR3nt: TGCGCCAGCAGCTCCAGACAGGCCGGGGAAGCTTTCTTT

j_gene: TRBJ2-2
d_gene: TRBD2
v_gene: TRBV4-2
abundance: once
CDR3aa: CASSPWIAGGPDGELFF
CDR3nt: TGTGCCAGCAGCCCCTGGATAGCGGGGGGGCCGGACGGGGAGCTGTTTTTT

j_gene: TRBJ2-3
d_gene: TRBD2
v_gene: TRBV7-2
abundance: once
CDR3aa: CASRGLAGGGTDTQYF
CDR3nt: TGTGCCAGCAGAGGACTAGCGGGGGGGGGCACAGATACGCAGTATTTT

j_gene: TRBJ1-1
d_gene: .
v_gene: TRBV5-4
abundance: .
CDR3aa: CASSLGHGNTEAFF
CDR3nt: TGTGCCAGCAGCTTGGGTCACGGGAACACTGAAGCTTTCTTT

j_gene: TRBJ1-2
d_gene: .
v_gene: TRBV7-9
abundance: .
CDR3aa: CASSLGVIGSYGYTF
CDR3nt: TGTGCCAGCAGCTTAGGCGTTATCGGGAGCTATGGCTACACCTTC

j_gene: TRBJ1-3
d_gene: .
v_gene: TRBV11-2
abundance: .
CDR3aa: CAIPRVGGKNTIYF
CDR3nt: TGTGCCATCCCCCGTGTGGGGGGGAAAAACACCATATATTTT

j_gene: TRBJ2-7
d_gene: TRBD1
v_gene: TRBV29-1
abundance: .
CDR3aa: CSVDRRTGTYEQYF
CDR3nt: TGCAGCGTTGATAGACGGACAGGCACCTACGAGCAGTACTTC

j_gene: TRBJ1-1
d_gene: TRBD1
v_gene: TRBV19
abundance: .
CDR3aa: CASRTGRGTEAFF
CDR3nt: TGTGCCAGCAGGACAGGGCGGGGCACTGAAGCTTTCTTT

j_gene: TRBJ1-1
d_gene: .
v_gene: TRBV6-1
abundance: .
CDR3aa: CASSAQGRGTEAFF
CDR3nt: TGTGCCAGCAGTGCCCAGGGGAGGGGCACTGAAGCTTTCTTT